This is a list of T cell receptor beta chains from one sample in a study of a mutant IDH1 vaccine in newly diagnosed glioma. The method was immunoSEQ multiplex PCR; TCRdb's version includes in-frame clones alone and lacks a portion of them. In the table there are over 75,000 clones, roughly four fifths of which are singletons. Their antigen targets remain unknown. Here the sequenced sample was PBMCs, taken from a glioma patient whose treatment included an IDH1 peptide vaccine. The receptors here all came from a man aged 40-50 years with glioma. Each CDR3 is given with its conserved first and last residue. The D gene is left open where the match is weak. Expanded clones get a size class; other rows say once, few or many, or leave the size out.

abundance	d_gene	v_gene	j_gene	CDR3aa	CDR3nt
NA	NA	TRBV5-4	TRBJ1-4	CASSLRGGEKLFF	TGTGCCAGCAGCTTAAGGGGGGGGGAAAAACTGTTTTTT
NA	TRBD2	TRBV27	TRBJ2-3	CASHSTSGSLYTQYF	TGTGCCAGCCATTCTACTAGCGGGTCCTTGTATACGCAGTATTTT
NA	NA	TRBV6-5	TRBJ2-7	CASSSQSWGYEQYF	TGTGCCAGCAGTTCCCAGAGTTGGGGGTACGAGCAGTACTTC
NA	NA	TRBV7-2	TRBJ1-3	CASSLMATPGNTIYF	TGTGCCAGCAGCTTAATGGCTACCCCGGGAAACACCATATATTTT
NA	TRBD2	TRBV2	TRBJ2-5	CASSDSGRKETQYF	TGTGCCAGCAGCGATAGCGGGAGGAAGGAGACCCAGTACTTC
NA	NA	TRBV4-2	TRBJ1-4	CASSQGTTNEKLFF	TGTGCCAGCAGCCAGGGGACTACTAATGAAAAACTGTTTTTT
NA	NA	TRBV28	TRBJ2-4	CASEKGTKNIQYF	TGTGCCAGCGAGAAGGGCACCAAAAACATTCAGTACTTC
few	TRBD1	TRBV5-1	TRBJ1-5	CASSPTTGGAQPQHF	TGCGCCAGCAGCCCTACTACAGGGGGGGCTCAGCCCCAGCATTTT
NA	TRBD1	TRBV30	TRBJ2-7	CAWIGRDRPSYEQYF	TGTGCCTGGATCGGCCGGGACAGGCCCTCCTACGAGCAGTACTTC
NA	TRBD2	TRBV9	TRBJ2-7	CASSSLAESYEQYF	TGTGCCAGCAGCTCCCTAGCGGAATCCTACGAGCAGTACTTC
NA	TRBD2	TRBV6-5	TRBJ2-1	CASSNSGGEQFF	TGTGCCAGCAGCAACAGCGGGGGGGAGCAGTTCTTC
NA	NA	TRBV11-2	TRBJ2-2	CASSFGRGLASTGELFF	TGTGCCAGCAGCTTCGGCAGGGGTTTAGCTAGCACCGGGGAGCTGTTTTTT
NA	TRBD2	TRBV7-2	TRBJ2-3	CASSFRAGGRADTQYF	TGTGCCAGCAGCTTCCGAGCGGGAGGGAGGGCAGATACGCAGTATTTT
NA	TRBD2	TRBV7-8	TRBJ2-1	CASSSGPTSGRSNEQFF	TGTGCCAGCAGCTCGGGACCGACTAGCGGGAGGAGTAATGAGCAGTTCTTC
NA	NA	TRBV27	TRBJ2-5	CASGQETQYF	TGTGCCAGCGGTCAAGAGACCCAGTACTTC
NA	NA	TRBV27	TRBJ2-7	CASRHDGETYEQYF	TGTGCCAGCAGACACGACGGGGAAACCTACGAGCAGTACTTC
NA	NA	TRBV10-3	TRBJ1-2	CAISSYTDGYTF	TGTGCCATCAGTTCCTACACGGATGGCTACACCTTC
NA	NA	TRBV2	TRBJ2-2	CASTGDTGELFF	TGTGCCAGCACGGGAGACACCGGGGAGCTGTTTTTT
once	NA	TRBV7-2	TRBJ2-3	CASSPITTDTQYF	TGTGCCAGCAGCCCCATTACCACAGATACGCAGTATTTT
NA	TRBD1	TRBV18	TRBJ2-1	CASSPLGQGAVGGSYNEQFF	TGTGCCAGCTCACCGCTAGGACAGGGGGCGGTAGGCGGCTCCTACAATGAGCAGTTCTTC
once	NA	TRBV14	TRBJ2-3	CASSQAGTRGQYF	TGTGCCAGCAGCCAAGCCGGGACGCGTGGGCAGTATTTT
NA	TRBD2	TRBV19	TRBJ2-3	CASSMGLAGTDTQYF	TGTGCCAGTAGTATGGGACTAGCGGGCACAGATACGCAGTATTTT
NA	TRBD2	TRBV2	TRBJ2-5	CATIRGLAGRETQYF	TGTGCCACCATAAGGGGGCTAGCGGGGCGAGAGACCCAGTACTTC
NA	TRBD2	TRBV7-7	TRBJ2-5	CASSHEVGGGAKTQYF	TGTGCTAGCAGCCATGAGGTCGGCGGGGGGGCGAAGACCCAGTACTTC
NA	NA	TRBV5-1	TRBJ1-2	CASSLEQGLYGYTF	TGCGCCAGCAGCTTGGAACAGGGCCTCTATGGCTACACCTTC
once	TRBD1	TRBV2	TRBJ2-1	CASTPTGASYNEQFF	TGTGCCAGCACCCCTACAGGGGCGTCCTACAATGAGCAGTTCTTC
NA	NA	TRBV7-9	TRBJ1-1	CASSRTEMNTEAFF	TGTGCCAGCAGTCGGACAGAGATGAACACTGAAGCTTTCTTT
few	TRBD2	TRBV4-3	TRBJ2-7	CASSQDLGGTSGTEQYF	TGCGCCAGCAGCCAAGATCTTGGGGGGACTAGCGGTACCGAGCAGTACTTC
once	TRBD2	TRBV5-1	TRBJ2-7	CASSFSGRDYEQYF	TGCGCCAGCAGCTTTAGCGGGAGGGACTACGAGCAGTACTTC